Below are 17 T cell receptor beta chains sequenced from a single sample in a study of Graves' ophthalmopathy and Graves' hyperthyroidism. The TCR beta CDR3 regions underwent amplification from RNA transcripts. An initial RT-PCR round employing HTBI primers preceded a second-round multiplex PCR. TCRdb itself ran the multiplex PCR reads through MiXCR, one entry per CDR3 protein. Of about 220,000 distinct CDR3 sequences listed, 20% to 25% are singletons. Sample: peripheral blood. The receptors here all came from a woman in her 50s with Graves' ophthalmopathy.

This clonotype was detected only a few times. An end of the junction does not agree with germline; a read error may underlie this. The chain is built from TRBV2 and TRBJ2-5; possibly TRBD2 for D (5 bases). Germline V gene data show CDR1 as SNHLY and CDR2 as FYNNEI. CDR3 size: 12 residues. CDR3 DNA: TGTGCCGGCAGCCTAGCAGAAGAGACCCAGTACTTC. Translating it yields CAGSLAEETQYF.

Worth noting for this clonotype: An end of the junction differs from the germline gene, which may be a read error. This sequence joins TRBV12-3 or TRBV12-4 and TRBJ1-2; 7 nucleotides agree with TRBD1. CDR3 size: 15 residues. CDR3 residues: CASSSGGRGVYGYNF. DNA of the CDR3: TGTGCCAGCAGTTCTGGAGGCAGGGGGGTATATGGCTACAACTTC.

This clonotype was detected a few times. This chain uses TRBV20-1 with TRBJ1-6; D perhaps matches TRBD1 (6 bases). Trimming cost V 3 bases and J 10 bases, with 22 bases left between them. This CDR3 is 16 amino acids long. The germline gives CDR1 DFQATT, CDR2 SNEGSKA (reference sequence). CDR3 bases: TGCAGTGCTAGCCCAGAATGGGGGCAGGGGAGCTCACCCCTCCACTTT. This sequence encodes CSASPEWGQGSSPLHF.

This clonotype has ten or more counts. The V and J genes are TRBV12-3 or TRBV12-4 and TRBJ1-2; D is uncertain. V lost 4 bases to trimming and J lost 2 bases, with 8 bases between them. The CDR3 runs to 13 residues. CDR3 protein: CASSSGQNYGYTF. The CDR3, as DNA: TGTGCCAGCAGTTCCGGGCAGAACTATGGCTACACCTTC.

The count of this clonotype is one. This chain uses TRBV20-1 with TRBJ1-1; 9 nucleotides align to TRBD1. This CDR3 region has 15 residues. Germline V gene sequence: CDR1 DFQATT, CDR2 SNEGSKA (reference sequence). V gave up 5 bases and J gave up 1 base; unmatched junction bases: 8. The CDR3 DNA follows: TGCAGTGCTCTGGGGGACAGGGATGAGAACACTGAAGCTTTCTTT. This encodes CSALGDRDENTEAFF.

This clonotype has only a few counts. The J gene is TRBJ2-3, the V gene TRBV27; D is uncertain. The V end lost 0 bases, the J end lost 4 bases, and 11 bases lay between the germline ends. The germline V gene encodes CDR1 MNHEY and CDR2 SMNVEV (reference sequence). The CDR3 is made up of 15 amino acids. In DNA, the CDR3 is TGTGCCAGCAGTTTATCGTGGCAAGTCGCAGATACGCAGTATTTT. Translation: CASSLSWQVADTQYF.

Many counts were recorded for this clonotype. This chain joins TRBV12-3 or TRBV12-4 and TRBJ2-2, with 7 nucleotides matching TRBD2. With V trimmed by 4 bases and J by 1 base, 12 bases remained unmatched. The CDR3 runs 18 residues. This CDR3 is CASSWGASGAENTGELFF. Here the CDR3 DNA reads TGTGCCAGCAGTTGGGGAGCTAGCGGAGCAGAGAACACCGGGGAGCTGTTTTTT.

This clonotype was counted many times. J is TRBJ1-2 and V is TRBV4-1; 7 nucleotides line up with TRBD1. CDR1 is MGHRA, CDR2 YSYEKL, per germline. The CDR3 length is 14 residues. With V trimmed by 6 bases and J by 4 bases, 8 bases remained unmatched. The CDR3 here is CASRKTGTTYGYTF. The CDR3 coding sequence is TGCGCCAGCAGGAAGACAGGGACAACCTATGGCTACACCTTC.

The chain is built from TRBV11-2 and TRBJ1-1; the D gene is possibly TRBD1 (6 bases). The germline CDR1 and CDR2 sequences are SGHAT and FQNNGV. Between the trimmed V and J ends, which lost 2 bases and 6 bases, there was a span of 10 bases. This CDR3 is built from 13 residues. The CDR3 sequence is CASSLSEGAEAFF. CDR3 DNA sequence: TGTGCCAGCAGCTTAAGCGAGGGGGCTGAAGCTTTCTTT.

This clonotype occurred many times. One end of the junction fails to match germline, which may point to a read error. The chain links TRBV2 to TRBJ1-5; TRBD1 matches at 8 bases. CDR1 is SNHLY, CDR2 FYNNEI, per germline. The CDR3 contains 14 residues. CDR3 protein: CASRSRTGNLPQHF. The CDR3 bases are TGTGCCAGCAGGTCGAGGACAGGGAATCTGCCCCAGCATTTT.

This clonotype was seen ten or more times. The CDR3: CASGLGAGGIRQPQHF. The CDR3 DNA reads as TGTGCTAGTGGTTTGGGTGCAGGGGGTATTCGTCAGCCCCAGCATTTT. The rearrangement uses TRBV12-5 and TRBJ1-5; 7 bases are a match to TRBD1. CDR1 is LGHNT and CDR2 is FRNRAP in the germline V gene. Unmatched junction bases numbered 9, after V lost 1 base and J lost 6 bases. The CDR3 is 16 amino acids.

This clonotype was counted many times. The chain employs TRBV11-2 and TRBJ2-7; no clear D. This CDR3 has 13 amino acids. Trimming took 1 base from V and 1 from J, leaving 5 bases between them. Looked up from germline, CDR1 is SGHAT and CDR2 is FQNNGV. In DNA, the CDR3 is TGTGCCAGCAGCTTAGCGGAGTCCTACGAGCAGTACTTC. This encodes CASSLAESYEQYF.

This clonotype was recorded at least ten times. The chain uses TRBV24-1 and TRBJ1-5; 8 positions match TRBD1. This CDR3 is 15 amino acids long. Looked up from germline, CDR1 is KGHDR and CDR2 is SFDVKD. The V segment lost 7 bases and the J segment 6 bases; nucleotides outside the gene matches: 10. The CDR3 region is CATSASDRDSQPQHF. As DNA, the CDR3 is TGTGCCACCAGCGCCTCGGACAGGGACAGTCAGCCCCAGCATTTT.

V gene TRBV20-1 combines with J gene TRBJ2-5; D could derive from TRBD1 or TRBD2 (6 bases each). The CDR3 runs 13 residues. The germline V gene has CDR1 DFQATT and CDR2 SNEGSKA (reference sequence). V was shortened by 6 bases and J by 4 bases, with 15 bases between the two germline ends. The chain's CDR3 is CSAPGAVVETQYF. As DNA, the CDR3 is TGCAGTGCCCCGGGGGCGGTGGTAGAGACCCAGTACTTC.

Many counts were recorded for this clonotype. The genes are TRBV25-1 and TRBJ1-1; 8 bases fit TRBD1. The germline gives CDR1 MGHDK, CDR2 SYGVNS. This CDR3 is 14 amino acids long. V lost 6 bases, J lost 5 bases, and 8 bases stayed unmatched. CDR3 protein: CASRKGQGNTEAFF. For the CDR3, the DNA is TGTGCCAGCAGAAAAGGACAGGGAAATACTGAAGCTTTCTTT.

This clonotype was observed at least ten times. This sequence joins TRBV2 and TRBJ2-7, with D perhaps matching TRBD1 (7 bases). Germline CDR1 is SNHLY and CDR2 is FYNNEI. The V end lost 8 bases, the J end lost 10 bases, and 15 bases lay between the germline ends. This CDR3 has 11 amino acids. The CDR3 protein is CASQGGIEQYF. The CDR3, as DNA: TGTGCCAGCCAGGGGGGAATCGAACAGTACTTC.

This clonotype appeared many times. This chain links TRBV20-1 with TRBJ1-2, with 7 bases matching TRBD1. V shed 5 bases, J shed 4 bases, and the junction held 13 bases outside the gene matches. Germline V gene lookup returns CDR1 DFQATT and CDR2 SNEGSKA (reference sequence). The CDR3 has 15 residues. CDR3 loop: CSADPEKDRIYGYTF. The DNA of the CDR3 is TGCAGTGCTGATCCCGAGAAGGACAGGATCTATGGCTACACCTTC.